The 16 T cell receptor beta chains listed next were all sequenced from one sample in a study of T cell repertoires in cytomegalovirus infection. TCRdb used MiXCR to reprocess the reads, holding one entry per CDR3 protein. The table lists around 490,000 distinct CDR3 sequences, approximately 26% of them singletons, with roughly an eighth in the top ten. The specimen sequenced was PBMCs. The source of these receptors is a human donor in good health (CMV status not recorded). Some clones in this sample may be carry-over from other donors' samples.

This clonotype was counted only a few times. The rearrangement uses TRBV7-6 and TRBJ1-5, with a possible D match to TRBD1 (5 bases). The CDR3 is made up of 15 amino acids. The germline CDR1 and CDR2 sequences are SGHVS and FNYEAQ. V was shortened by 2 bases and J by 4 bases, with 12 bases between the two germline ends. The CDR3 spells CASSLMSGLNQPQHF. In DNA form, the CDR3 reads TGTGCCAGCAGCTTAATGTCAGGGCTAAATCAGCCCCAGCATTTT.

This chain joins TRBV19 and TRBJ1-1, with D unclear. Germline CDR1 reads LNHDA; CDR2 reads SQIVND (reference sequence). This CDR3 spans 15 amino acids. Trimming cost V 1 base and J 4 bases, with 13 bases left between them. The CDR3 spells CASSIAQKVGTEAFF. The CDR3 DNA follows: TGTGCCAGTAGTATAGCACAGAAGGTAGGCACTGAAGCTTTCTTT. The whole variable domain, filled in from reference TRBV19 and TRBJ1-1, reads DGGITQSPKYLFRKEGQNVTLSCEQNLNHDAMYWYRQDPGQGLRLIYYSQIVNDFQKGDIAEGYSVSREKKESFPLTVTSAQKNPTAFYLCASSIAQKVGTEAFFGQGTRLTVV.

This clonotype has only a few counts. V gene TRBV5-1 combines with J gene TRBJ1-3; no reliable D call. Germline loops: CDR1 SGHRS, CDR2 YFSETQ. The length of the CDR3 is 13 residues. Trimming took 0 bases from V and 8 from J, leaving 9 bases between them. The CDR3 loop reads CASSLDSQHTIYF. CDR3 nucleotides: TGCGCCAGCAGCTTGGACAGTCAGCACACCATATATTTT. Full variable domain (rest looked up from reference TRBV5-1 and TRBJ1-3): KAGVTQTPRYLIKTRGQQVTLSCSPISGHRSVSWYQQTPGQGLQFLFEYFSETQRNKGNFPGRFSGRQFSNSRSEMNVSTLELGDSALYLCASSLDSQHTIYFGEGSWLTVV.

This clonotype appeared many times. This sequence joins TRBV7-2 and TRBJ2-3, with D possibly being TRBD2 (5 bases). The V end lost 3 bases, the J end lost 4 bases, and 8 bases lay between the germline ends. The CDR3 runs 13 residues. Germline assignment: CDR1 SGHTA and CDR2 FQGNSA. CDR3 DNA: TGTGCCAGCAGCTTCTCCGGGGCAGATACGCAGTATTTT. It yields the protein CASSFSGADTQYF.

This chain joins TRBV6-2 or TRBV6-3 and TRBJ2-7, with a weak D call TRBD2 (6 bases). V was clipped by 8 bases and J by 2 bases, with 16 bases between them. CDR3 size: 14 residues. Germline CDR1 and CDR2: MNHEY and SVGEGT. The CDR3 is CASSAHSGTYEQYF. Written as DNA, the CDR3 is TGTGCCAGCTCCGCACATAGCGGAACCTACGAGCAGTACTTC.

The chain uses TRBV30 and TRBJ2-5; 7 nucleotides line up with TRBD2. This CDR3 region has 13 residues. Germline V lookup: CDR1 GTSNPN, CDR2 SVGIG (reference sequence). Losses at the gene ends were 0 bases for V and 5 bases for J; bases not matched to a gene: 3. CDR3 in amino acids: CAWSVGGLETQYF. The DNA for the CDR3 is TGTGCCTGGAGTGTGGGGGGGTTGGAGACCCAGTACTTC.

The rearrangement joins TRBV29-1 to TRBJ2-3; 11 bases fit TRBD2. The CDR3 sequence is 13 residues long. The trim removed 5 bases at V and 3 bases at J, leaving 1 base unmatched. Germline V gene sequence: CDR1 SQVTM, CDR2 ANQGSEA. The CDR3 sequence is CSVWTSGTDTQYF. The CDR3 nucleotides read TGCAGCGTTTGGACTAGCGGGACAGATACGCAGTATTTT.

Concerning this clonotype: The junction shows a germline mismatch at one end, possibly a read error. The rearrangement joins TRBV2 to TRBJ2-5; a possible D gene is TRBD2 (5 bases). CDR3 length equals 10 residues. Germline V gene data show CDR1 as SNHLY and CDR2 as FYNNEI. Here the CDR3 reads CTSGEETQYF. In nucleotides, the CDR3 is TGTACCAGCGGCGAGGAGACCCAGTACTTC.

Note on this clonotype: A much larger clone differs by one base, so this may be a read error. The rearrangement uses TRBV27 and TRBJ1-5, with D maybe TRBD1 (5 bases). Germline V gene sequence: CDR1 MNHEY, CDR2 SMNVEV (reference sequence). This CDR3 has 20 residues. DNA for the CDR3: TGTGCCAGCAGTTTGGCAGGGTTCAGTTCGGGTATGAATTACAATAAGCCCCAGCATTTT. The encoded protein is CASSLAGFSSGMNYNKPQHF.

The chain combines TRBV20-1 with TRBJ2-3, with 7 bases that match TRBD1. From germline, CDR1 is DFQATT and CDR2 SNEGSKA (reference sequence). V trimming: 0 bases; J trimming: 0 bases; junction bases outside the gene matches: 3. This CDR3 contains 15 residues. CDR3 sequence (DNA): TGCAGTGCTAGAGACGACAGGGAGAGCACAGATACGCAGTATTTT. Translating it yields CSARDDRESTDTQYF.

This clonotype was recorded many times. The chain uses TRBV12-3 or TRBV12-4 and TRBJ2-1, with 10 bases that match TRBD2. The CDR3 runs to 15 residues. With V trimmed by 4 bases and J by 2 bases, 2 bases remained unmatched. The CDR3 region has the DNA TGTGCCAGCAGTTATCTAGCGGGGGCCTACAATGAGCAGTTCTTC. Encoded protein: CASSYLAGAYNEQFF.

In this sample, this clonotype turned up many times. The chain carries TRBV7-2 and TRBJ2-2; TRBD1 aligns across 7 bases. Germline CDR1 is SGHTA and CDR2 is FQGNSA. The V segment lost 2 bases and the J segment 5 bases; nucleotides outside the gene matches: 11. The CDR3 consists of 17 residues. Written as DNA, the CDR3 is TGTGCCAGCAGCTTACCCAGGGGGAGTAGTAGGACCGGGGAGCTGTTTTTT. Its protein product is CASSLPRGSSRTGELFF.

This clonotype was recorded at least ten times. As DNA, the CDR3 is TGTGCCAGCAGCCGACTCCGAGGGCGGGCCTCGAACACCGGGGAGCTGTTTTTT. Translating it yields CASSRLRGRASNTGELFF. The rearrangement uses TRBV6-1 and TRBJ2-2; perhaps TRBD2 as D (5 bases). CDR1 and CDR2 (germline): MNHNS, SASEGT. This CDR3 region has 18 residues. The V and J ends lost 6 bases and 0 bases respectively, with 20 bases between them.

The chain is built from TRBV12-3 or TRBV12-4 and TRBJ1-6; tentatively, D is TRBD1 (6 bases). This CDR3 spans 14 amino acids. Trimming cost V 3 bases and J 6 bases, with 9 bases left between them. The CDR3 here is CASSLNRVNSPLHF. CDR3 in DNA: TGTGCCAGCAGTTTGAACAGGGTTAATTCACCCCTCCACTTT.

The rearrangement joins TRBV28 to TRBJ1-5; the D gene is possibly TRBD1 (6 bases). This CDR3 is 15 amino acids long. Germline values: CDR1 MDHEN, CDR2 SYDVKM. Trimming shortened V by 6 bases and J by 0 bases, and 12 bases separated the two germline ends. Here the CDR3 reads CASRKQGNSNQPQHF. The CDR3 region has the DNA TGTGCCAGCAGGAAACAGGGCAATAGCAATCAGCCCCAGCATTTT. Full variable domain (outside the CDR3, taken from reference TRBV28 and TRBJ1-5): DVKVTQSSRYLVKRTGEKVFLECVQDMDHENMFWYRQDPGLGLRLIYFSYDVKMKEKGDIPEGYSVSREKKERFSLILESASTNQTSMYLCASRKQGNSNQPQHFGDGTRLSIL.

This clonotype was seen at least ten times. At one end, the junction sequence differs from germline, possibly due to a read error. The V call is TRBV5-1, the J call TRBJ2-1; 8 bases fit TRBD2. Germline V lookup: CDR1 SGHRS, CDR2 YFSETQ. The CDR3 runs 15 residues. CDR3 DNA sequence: TGTGCCAGCAGCTTAACGAGCGGGAGCTACAATGAGCAGTTCTTC. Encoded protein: CASSLTSGSYNEQFF.